Listed here are 19 T cell receptor beta chains from one sample, sequenced in a study of shared clonotypes between healthy human individuals. TCRdb's table, derived via immunoSEQ multiplex PCR, lists solely in-frame clones and lacks some. This table has hundreds of thousands of clones, around 72% appearing once. Sequencing was carried out using memory CD4+ T cells sorted from blood. Specified subset: CD45RA-negative fraction. These receptors were taken from a woman aged 25 to 45 in good health.

DNA for the CDR3: TGTGCCAGCAGCCATCTTCCGTCGACGGGGACCTACGAGCAGTACTTC. This codes for CASSHLPSTGTYEQYF. This chain connects TRBV25-1 to TRBJ2-5, with D perhaps matching TRBD2 (5 bases). The J call may be mistaken, given a closer DNA end match to TRBJ2-7. Germline-derived CDR1 and CDR2 are MGHDK and SYGVNS. The CDR3 has 16 amino acids.

V is TRBV5-1 and J is TRBJ2-1; 11 nucleotides align to TRBD2. CDR3 length: 14 amino acids. Losses at the gene ends were 4 bases for V and 3 bases for J; bases not matched to a gene: 0. CDR1 SGHRS and CDR2 YFSETQ come from the germline V gene. CDR3 residues: CASSTSGSYNEQFF. The CDR3 coding sequence is TGCGCCAGCAGCACTAGCGGGAGCTACAATGAGCAGTTCTTC.

This rearrangement joins TRBV7-3 to TRBJ2-5, with 7 bases fitting TRBD2. V gave up 1 base and J gave up 0 bases; unmatched junction bases: 5. In germline, CDR1 is SGHTA, CDR2 FQGTGA. This CDR3 has 16 amino acids. DNA of the CDR3: TGTGCCAGCAGCTTAAGCCGTGGGAGGGACCAAGAGACCCAGTACTTC. Translating gives CASSLSRGRDQETQYF. The full variable domain, in which reference TRBV7-3 and TRBJ2-5 provide the parts outside the CDR3, is GAGVSQTPSNKVTEKGKYVELRCDPISGHTALYWYRQSLGQGPEFLIYFQGTGAADDSGLPNDRFFAVRPEGSVSTLKIQRTERGDSAVYLCASSLSRGRDQETQYFGPGTRLLVL.

The chain recombines TRBV27 with TRBJ2-7; no reliable D call. The germline gives CDR1 MNHEY, CDR2 SMNVEV (reference sequence). Trimming shortened V by 3 bases and J by 5 bases, and 17 bases separated the two germline ends. The CDR3 length is 15 residues. In nucleotides, the CDR3 is TGTGCCAGCAGTTTCCTACAGAATCCACGGAACGAGCAGTACTTC. Amino acids: CASSFLQNPRNEQYF.

The chain employs TRBV27 and TRBJ2-7, with D maybe TRBD2 (6 bases). The CDR3 loop spans 16 amino acids. Germline V gene data show CDR1 as MNHEY and CDR2 as SMNVEV (reference sequence). The V end lost 5 bases, the J end lost 0 bases, and 17 bases lay between the germline ends. The CDR3 is CASSPGRGKSSYEQYF. Here the CDR3 DNA reads TGTGCCAGCAGTCCCGGTCGCGGGAAAAGCTCCTACGAGCAGTACTTC.

The rearrangement joins TRBV28 to TRBJ2-3; 10 nucleotides match TRBD2. Germline V gives CDR1 MDHEN, CDR2 SYDVKM. V shed 6 bases, J shed 2 bases, and the junction held 8 bases outside the gene matches. The CDR3 runs to 16 residues. In DNA, the CDR3 is TGTGCCAGCAGCCCACTAGCGGGAACCTACACAGATACGCAGTATTTT. Its protein is CASSPLAGTYTDTQYF.

As concerns this clone: The junction does not match germline at one end; this may be a read error. The chain is built from TRBV25-1 and TRBJ2-3; TRBD1 aligns across 9 bases. Per the germline V gene, CDR1 is MGHDK and CDR2 is SYGVNS. The CDR3 runs 16 residues. In DNA, the CDR3 is TGTGCCAGCAATGAAATCCCGGGACAGGGAAGGGATACGCAGTATTTT. This encodes CASNEIPGQGRDTQYF.

Turning to this clone: Other DNA sequences in this sample translate to the same CDR3. The genes are TRBV7-3 and TRBJ2-1, with TRBD2 matching 10 bases. CDR3 length: 15 amino acids. V lost 5 bases and J lost 1; bases outside the gene matches: 2. CDR1 and CDR2 from the germline V gene are SGHTA and FQGTGA. CDR3 residues: CASSPSGSSYNEQFF. CDR3 in DNA: TGTGCCAGCAGCCCTAGCGGGAGTTCCTACAATGAGCAGTTCTTC.

This chain joins TRBV7-9 and TRBJ2-5, with 9 nucleotides matching TRBD2. CDR1 and CDR2 from the germline V gene are SEHNR and FQNEAQ (reference sequence). The CDR3 is 13 amino acids. With V trimmed by 8 bases and J by 0 bases, 1 base remained unmatched. The CDR3 DNA sequence: TGTGCCAGCGGACTAGCGTACCAAGAGACCCAGTACTTC. Residues: CASGLAYQETQYF.

The V gene is TRBV11-2, the J gene TRBJ2-7; D gene uncertain. This CDR3 comprises 14 residues. CDR1 SGHAT and CDR2 FQNNGV come from the germline V gene. Trimming took off 1 base at V and 6 bases at J, with 13 bases between the two ends. CDR3 amino acids: CASSLGLEPSEQYF. CDR3 in DNA: TGTGCCAGCAGCTTAGGGCTTGAACCGAGCGAGCAGTACTTC.

This clone was picked up one time. The rearrangement joins TRBV27 to TRBJ2-4, with D perhaps matching TRBD1 (5 bases). The CDR3 covers 15 residues. V dropped 6 bases and J dropped 2 bases, with 14 bases sitting between them. The germline gives CDR1 MNHEY, CDR2 SMNVEV (reference sequence). CDR3 sequence: CASSPTRGTKNIQYF. Written as DNA, the CDR3 is TGTGCCAGCAGCCCCACAAGGGGAACCAAAAACATTCAGTACTTC.

The rearrangement joins TRBV11-2 to TRBJ1-1; D ambiguous. CDR1 and CDR2 from the germline V gene are SGHAT and FQNNGV. The CDR3 is 15 residues long. V was clipped by 0 bases and J by 3 bases, with 11 bases between them. The CDR3 sequence: CASSLDRRWHTEAFF. In nucleotides, the CDR3 is TGTGCCAGCAGCTTAGATCGGCGATGGCACACTGAAGCTTTCTTT.

In this sample, this clone turned up once. The V gene is TRBV29-1, the J gene TRBJ2-1; weak D call: TRBD2 (5 bases). This CDR3 contains 14 residues. Germline-derived CDR1 and CDR2 are SQVTM and ANQGSEA. V lost 2 bases, J lost 7 bases, and 15 bases lay in between. CDR3 sequence reads: CSVERPLGGNEQFF. DNA of the CDR3: TGCAGCGTTGAACGCCCGCTAGGCGGGAATGAGCAGTTCTTC.

Concerning this clone itself: A much larger clonotype is one base distant, so this may be a read error. In the same sample, other DNA sequences code for this CDR3. The rearrangement links TRBV28 to TRBJ2-1; D not resolved. The V end was cut by 5 bases, the J end by 2 bases, with 1 base between. Germline CDR1 and CDR2: MDHEN and SYDVKM. The CDR3 covers 11 residues. CDR3 sequence reads: CASSPYNEQFF. For the CDR3, the DNA is TGTGCCAGCAGTCCCTACAATGAGCAGTTCTTC.

The J gene is TRBJ2-5, the V gene TRBV2; TRBD1 matches 8 bases. CDR3 size: 14 residues. Germline lookup yields CDR1 SNHLY and CDR2 FYNNEI. The ends lost 3 bases at V and 4 bases at J; junction bases unmatched: 4. The CDR3 here is CASSDVRGRETQYF. For the CDR3, the DNA is TGTGCCAGCAGTGATGTCAGGGGGCGAGAGACCCAGTACTTC. Full variable domain (missing parts from reference TRBV2 and TRBJ2-5): EPEVTQTPSHQVTQMGQEVILRCVPISNHLYFYWYRQILGQKVEFLVSFYNNEISEKSEIFDDQFSVERPDGSNFTLKIRSTKLEDSAMYFCASSDVRGRETQYFGPGTRLLVL.

The J gene is TRBJ2-3, the V gene TRBV5-1; 10 bases map to TRBD1. CDR3 size: 17 residues. CDR1 SGHRS and CDR2 YFSETQ come from the germline V gene. The V segment lost 2 bases and the J segment 7 bases; nucleotides outside the gene matches: 13. The CDR3 region has the DNA TGCGCCAGCAGCTTATCCGGGGACAGGGGTGACGGCAATACGCAGTATTTT. Its translation: CASSLSGDRGDGNTQYF.

A single count supports this clone. This chain joins TRBV5-1 and TRBJ1-2; D gene unclear. Germline CDR1 and CDR2: SGHRS and YFSETQ. Trimming pared 10 bases from V and 0 bases from J, leaving 13 bases between. The CDR3 covers 13 residues. CDR3 sequence (DNA): TGCGCCTCAGCAGAGAACACTAACTATGGCTACACCTTC. Encoded protein: CASAENTNYGYTF.

The J gene is TRBJ2-7, the V gene TRBV5-1; 7 bases line up with TRBD1. In germline, CDR1 is SGHRS, CDR2 YFSETQ. This CDR3 spans 15 amino acids. Trimming at V came to 0 bases and at J to 2 bases, leaving 5 bases not matched to a gene. The CDR3 loop is CASSLAPGQTYEQYF. DNA of the CDR3: TGCGCCAGCAGCTTGGCCCCGGGACAGACCTACGAGCAGTACTTC.

This chain joins TRBV30 and TRBJ2-7; D is undetermined. Trimming shortened V by 1 base and J by 4 bases, and 11 bases separated the two germline ends. The CDR3 covers 13 residues. Looked up from germline, CDR1 is GTSNPN and CDR2 is SVGIG (reference sequence). CDR3 in amino acids: CAWSGGPPYEQYF. The CDR3 region has the DNA TGTGCCTGGAGTGGAGGCCCCCCGTACGAGCAGTACTTC.